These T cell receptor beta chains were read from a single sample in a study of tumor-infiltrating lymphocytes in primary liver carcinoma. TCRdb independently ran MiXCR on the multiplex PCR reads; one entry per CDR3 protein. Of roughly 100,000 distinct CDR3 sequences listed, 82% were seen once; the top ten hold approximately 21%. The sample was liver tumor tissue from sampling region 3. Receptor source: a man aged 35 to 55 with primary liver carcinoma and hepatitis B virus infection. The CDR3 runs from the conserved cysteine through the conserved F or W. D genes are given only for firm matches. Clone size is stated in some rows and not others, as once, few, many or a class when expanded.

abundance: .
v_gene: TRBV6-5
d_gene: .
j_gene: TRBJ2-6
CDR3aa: CASSLGSGSPGASVLTF
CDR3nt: TGTGCCAGCAGTTTGGGTTCTGGATCCCCCGGGGCCAGCGTCCTGACTTTC

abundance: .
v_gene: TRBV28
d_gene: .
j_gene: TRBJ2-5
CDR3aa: CASTPERVVETQYF
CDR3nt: TGTGCCAGCACGCCGGAAAGGGTGGTAGAGACTCAGTACTTC

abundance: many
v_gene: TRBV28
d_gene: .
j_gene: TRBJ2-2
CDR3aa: CASSRAGVWEAGELFF
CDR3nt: TGTGCCAGCAGCCGTGCGGGCGTTTGGGAGGCCGGGGAGCTGTTTTTT

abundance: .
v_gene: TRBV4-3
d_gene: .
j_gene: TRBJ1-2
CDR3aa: CASSQAGVWRNYCYTF
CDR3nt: TGCGCCAGCAGCCAGGCAGGGGTATGGAGGAACTATTGCTACACCTTC

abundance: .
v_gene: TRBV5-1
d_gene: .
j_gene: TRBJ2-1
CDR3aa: CVSGQIPGNEQSF
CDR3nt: TGCGTCAGCGGCCAGATACCGGGCAATGAGCAGTCCTTC

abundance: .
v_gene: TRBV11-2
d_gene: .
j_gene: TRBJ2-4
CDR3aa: CAITNWAVAKNIQYF
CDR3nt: TGTGCCATCACCAATTGGGCGGTAGCCAAAAACATTCAGTACTTC

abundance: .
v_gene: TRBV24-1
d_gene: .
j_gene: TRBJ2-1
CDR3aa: CATSDFYGRNNEQLF
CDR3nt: TGTGCCACCAGTGATTTCTACGGGAGAAACAATGAGCAGCTCTTC

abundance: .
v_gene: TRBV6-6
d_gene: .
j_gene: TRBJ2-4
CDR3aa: CTSRDQGNKSIQYF
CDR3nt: TGTACCAGCAGAGATCAAGGAAACAAAAGCATTCAGTACTTC

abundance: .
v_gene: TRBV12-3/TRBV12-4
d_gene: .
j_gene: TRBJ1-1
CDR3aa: CASSPQLRGTEALF
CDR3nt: TGTGCCAGCAGCCCTCAGCTGCGGGGCACTGAGGCTCTCTTT

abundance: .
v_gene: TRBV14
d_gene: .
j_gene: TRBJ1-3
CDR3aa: CASSTQQLSGNTIYF
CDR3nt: TGTGCCAGCAGCACTCAGCAGCTCTCTGGAAACACCATATATTTT

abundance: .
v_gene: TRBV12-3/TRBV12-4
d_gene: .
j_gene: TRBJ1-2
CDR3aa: CASGPGRTYGYTF
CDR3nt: TGTGCCAGCGGCCCGGGACGGACCTATGGCTACACCTTC

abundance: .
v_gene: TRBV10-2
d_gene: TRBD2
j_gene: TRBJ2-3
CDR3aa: CASSELQGLVSTVTQYF
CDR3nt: TGTGCCAGCAGTGAGTTACAGGGACTAGTTAGCACAGTTACGCAGTATTTT

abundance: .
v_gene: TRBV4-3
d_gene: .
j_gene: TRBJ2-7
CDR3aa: CASSQEIAVSSYEEYF
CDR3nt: TGCGCCAGCAGTCAAGAAATAGCGGTGAGCTCCTACGAGGAGTACTTC

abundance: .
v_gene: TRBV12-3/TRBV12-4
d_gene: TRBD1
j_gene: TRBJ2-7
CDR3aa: CASKPGQGISYGQYF
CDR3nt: TGTGCCAGCAAACCGGGACAGGGAATCTCCTACGGGCAGTACTTC

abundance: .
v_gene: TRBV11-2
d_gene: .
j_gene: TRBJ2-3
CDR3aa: CASSTDSGGAYTQYF
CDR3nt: TGTGCCAGCAGCACAGACTCGGGCGGGGCCTATACGCAGTATTTT

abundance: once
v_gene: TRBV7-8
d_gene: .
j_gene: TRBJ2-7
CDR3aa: CAWSLASLQGKGEQYF
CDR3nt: TGTGCCTGGAGCTTAGCGTCCCTCCAAGGGAAGGGCGAGCAATACTTC

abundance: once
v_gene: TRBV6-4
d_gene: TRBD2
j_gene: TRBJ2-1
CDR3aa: CASSDGTRGGNEQFF
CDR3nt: TGTGCCAGCAGTGACGGGACTAGGGGGGGTAATGAGCAGTTCTTC

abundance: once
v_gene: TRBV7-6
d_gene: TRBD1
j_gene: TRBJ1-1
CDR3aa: CASNLGNRGDTEAFF
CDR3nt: TGTGCCAGCAATTTAGGAAACAGGGGGGACACTGAAGCTTTCTTT

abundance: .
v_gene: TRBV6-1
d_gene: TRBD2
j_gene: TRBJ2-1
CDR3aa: CASTLCGGAYSEQFF
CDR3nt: TGTGCCAGCACCCTATGCGGGGGAGCTTACAGTGAGCAGTTCTTC

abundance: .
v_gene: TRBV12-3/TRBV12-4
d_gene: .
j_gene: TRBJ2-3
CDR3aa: CASSRDQSSTDTQYF
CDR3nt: TGTGCCAGCAGCCGTGACCAGTCCTCCACAGATACGCAGTATTTT

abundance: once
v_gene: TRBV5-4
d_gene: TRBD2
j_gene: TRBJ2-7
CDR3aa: CTSSSTSGLTYEQYF
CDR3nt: TGTACCAGTAGCTCTACTAGCGGGCTTACCTACGAGCAGTACTTC

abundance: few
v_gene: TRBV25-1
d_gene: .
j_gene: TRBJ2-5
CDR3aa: CASTPPSGLQETQYF
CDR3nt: TGTGCCAGCACCCCCCCGAGCGGACTCCAAGAGACCCAGTACTTC

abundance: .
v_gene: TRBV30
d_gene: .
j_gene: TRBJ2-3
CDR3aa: CAWGTGANTDTQYF
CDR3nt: TGTGCCTGGGGAACTGGCGCTAACACAGATACGCAGTATTTT

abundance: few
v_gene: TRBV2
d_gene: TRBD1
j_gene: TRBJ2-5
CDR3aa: CASVQGQRQETQYF
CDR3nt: TGTGCCAGCGTCCAGGGACAGCGACAAGAGACCCAGTACTTC

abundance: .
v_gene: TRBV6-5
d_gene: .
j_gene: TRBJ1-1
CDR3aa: CASNSPGWNTEAFF
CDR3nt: TGTGCCAGTAATTCCCCCGGATGGAACACTGAAGCTTTCTTT

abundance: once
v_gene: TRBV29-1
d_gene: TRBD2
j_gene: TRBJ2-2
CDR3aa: CSVRTSATNTGELFF
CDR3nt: TGCAGTGTTAGGACTAGCGCGACGAACACCGGGGAGCTGTTTTTT

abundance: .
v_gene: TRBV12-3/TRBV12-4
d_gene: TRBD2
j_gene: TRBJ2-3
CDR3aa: CANSSMTSGVTDTQYF
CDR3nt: TGTGCCAACAGTTCGATGACTAGCGGGGTCACAGATACACAGTATTTT

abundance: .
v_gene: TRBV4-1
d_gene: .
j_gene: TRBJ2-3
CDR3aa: CASSPREGVMDTHYF
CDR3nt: TGCGCCAGCAGCCCGCGAGAGGGAGTGATGGATACGCATTATTTT

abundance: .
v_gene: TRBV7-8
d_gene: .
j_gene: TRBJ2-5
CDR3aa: CACSLVSLAEGGETQYF
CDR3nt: TGTGCCTGCAGCTTAGTCAGCCTAGCGGAAGGGGGAGAGACCCAGTACTTC

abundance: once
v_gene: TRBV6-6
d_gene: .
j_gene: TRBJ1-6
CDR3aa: CASNTGISPFHF
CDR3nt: TGTGCCAGTAATACAGGAATTTCACCCTTCCACTTT

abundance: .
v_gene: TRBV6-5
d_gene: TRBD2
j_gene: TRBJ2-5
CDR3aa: CASQTGEGTRYF
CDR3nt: TGTGCCAGCCAGACCGGGGAGGGGACCCGGTACTTC

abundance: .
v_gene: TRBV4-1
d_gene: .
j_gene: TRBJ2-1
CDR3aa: CAISQSSEQFF
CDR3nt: TGCGCCATCAGTCAAAGTAGCGAGCAGTTCTTC

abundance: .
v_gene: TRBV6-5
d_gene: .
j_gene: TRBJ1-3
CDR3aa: CASRQGSSGNTIYF
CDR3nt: TGTGCCAGCAGACAGGGCTCCTCTGGAAACACCATATATTTT

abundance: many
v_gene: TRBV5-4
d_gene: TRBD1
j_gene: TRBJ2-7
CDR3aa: CASSLGQGGYEQYF
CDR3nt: TGTGCCAGCAGCTTAGGACAGGGTGGCTACGAGCAGTACTTC

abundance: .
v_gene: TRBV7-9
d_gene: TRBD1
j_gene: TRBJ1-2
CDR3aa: CASSLQGEGYTF
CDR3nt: TGTGCCAGCAGTCTCCAGGGGGAGGGCTACACCTTC

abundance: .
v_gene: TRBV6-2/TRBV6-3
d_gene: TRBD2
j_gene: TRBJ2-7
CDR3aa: CASSSILADYEQYF
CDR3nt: TGTGCCAGCAGCTCCATACTAGCGGACTACGAACAGTACTTC

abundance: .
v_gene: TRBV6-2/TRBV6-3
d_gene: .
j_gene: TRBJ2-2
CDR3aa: CAISQQTTGELFF
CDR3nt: TGTGCCATCAGTCAGCAGACCACCGGGGAGCTGTTTTTT

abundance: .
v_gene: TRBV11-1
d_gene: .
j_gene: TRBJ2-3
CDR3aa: CASSSWRSSVGAHTDTQYF
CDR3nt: TGTGCCAGCAGCTCTTGGAGAAGCTCTGTTGGAGCCCACACAGATACGCAGTATTTT

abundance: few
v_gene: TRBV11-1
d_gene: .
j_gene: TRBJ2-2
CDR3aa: CASFWDTGELFF
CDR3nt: TGTGCCAGCTTTTGGGACACCGGGGAGCTGTTTTTT

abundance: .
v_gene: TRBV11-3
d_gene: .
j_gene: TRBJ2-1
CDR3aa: CASSLTPTEEFF
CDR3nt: TGTGCGAGCAGCTTAACCCCAACTGAGGAGTTTTTC

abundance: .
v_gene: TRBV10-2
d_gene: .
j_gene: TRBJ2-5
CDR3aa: CASSGCSRHVTQYF
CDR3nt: TGCGCCAGCAGTGGTTGTTCCAGACATGTGACCCAGTACTTC